Shown below are 13 T cell receptor beta chains from a single sample sequenced in a study of T cells in Graves' hyperthyroidism and ophthalmopathy. TCR beta CDR3 regions were amplified from RNA transcripts. TCR CDR3 underwent first-round RT-PCR with the HTBI primer set. MiXCR, applied by TCRdb to the multiplex PCR reads, yields one record per CDR3 protein. The table records 150,000 or so distinct CDR3 sequences, around 21% of them present only once. Material for sequencing was blood. The receptor set was obtained from a woman between 50 and 59 years old with Graves' hyperthyroidism that later progressed to Graves' ophthalmopathy.

This clonotype has a count of ten or more. This chain links TRBV18 with TRBJ2-1; D unresolved. The CDR3 has 13 amino acids. Trimming removed 3 bases at V and 2 bases at J, with 5 bases between. Germline CDR1 and CDR2: KGHSH and LQKENI. The CDR3 DNA reads as TGTGCCAGCTCACCGGCGGCCTACAATGAGCAGTTCTTC. Protein product: CASSPAAYNEQFF.

This clonotype was counted ten times or more. The CDR3 nucleotides read TGTGCCAGCAGGCCAGCCCCGGGACAGGGGACTGAAGCTTTCTTT. Amino acids: CASRPAPGQGTEAFF. The chain combines TRBV7-8 with TRBJ1-1; 10 bases align to TRBD1. There are 15 residues in the CDR3. Germline CDR1 reads SGHVS; CDR2 reads FQNEAQ. Trimming at V came to 6 bases and at J to 5 bases, leaving 9 bases not matched to a gene. The whole variable domain, remainder taken from reference TRBV7-8 and TRBJ1-1, is GAGVSQSPRYKVAKRGQDVALRCDPISGHVSLFWYQQALGQGPEFLTYFQNEAQLDKSGLPSDRFFAERPEGSVSTLKIQRTQQEDSAVYLCASRPAPGQGTEAFFGQGTRLTVV.

With regard to this clonotype: A much larger clone lies one base from this, so it may be a read error. V gene TRBV20-1 combines with J gene TRBJ2-1; 9 bases map to TRBD1. CDR3 length: 14 residues. The V and J ends lost 3 bases and 7 bases, in that order; junction bases with no gene match: 7. Per germline, CDR1 DFQATT and CDR2 SNEGSKA (reference sequence). The CDR3 region has the DNA TGCAGTGCTAGGGAACAGGGGGCGCATAATGAGCAGTTCTTC. Encoded protein: CSAREQGAHNEQFF.

This sequence joins TRBV19 and TRBJ1-1, with a possible D match to TRBD1 (5 bases). The CDR3 length is 15 residues. Germline CDR1 and CDR2: LNHDA and SQIVND (reference sequence). Between the trimmed V and J ends, which lost 5 bases and 1 base, there was a span of 14 bases. CDR3 sequence (DNA): TGTGCCAGTAGTCCCCAGGGACTCCCGAACACTGAAGCTTTCTTT. Translating it yields CASSPQGLPNTEAFF.

This clonotype appeared a few times. The chain is built from TRBV6-1 and TRBJ2-3; TRBD2 aligns across 7 bases. Losses at the gene ends were 6 bases for V and 6 bases for J; bases not matched to a gene: 12. This CDR3 has 15 amino acids. CDR1 and CDR2 from the germline V gene are MNHNS and SASEGT. The DNA of the CDR3 is TGTGCCAGCAGGGGGGGGTCTAGCCTGGGTGATACGCAGTATTTT. Amino acids: CASRGGSSLGDTQYF.

This chain connects TRBV5-1 to TRBJ1-2; 7 bases are shared with TRBD1. Germline CDR1 is SGHRS and CDR2 is YFSETQ. Unmatched junction bases numbered 6, after V lost 4 bases and J lost 6 bases. The CDR3 is made up of 13 amino acids. CDR3 in amino acids: CASSVSGTDGYTF. Here the CDR3 DNA reads TGCGCCAGCAGCGTTTCCGGGACAGATGGCTACACCTTC.

V is TRBV6-5 and J is TRBJ2-1; 7 nucleotides agree with TRBD2. Trimming took 4 bases from V and 5 from J; bases not matched to a gene: 11. The germline V gene has CDR1 MNHEY and CDR2 SVGAGI. This CDR3 has 16 residues. The CDR3 region has the DNA TGTGCCAGCAGTTTCGTTGGCGGGAGTACCAACAATGAGCAGTTCTTC. Amino acid sequence: CASSFVGGSTNNEQFF.

Ten or more counts support this clonotype. V is TRBV5-6 and J is TRBJ2-2; D gene unclear. CDR1 SGHDT and CDR2 YYEEEE come from the germline V gene. This CDR3 is built from 13 residues. Trimming shortened V by 3 bases and J by 4 bases, and 7 bases separated the two germline ends. In DNA, the CDR3 is TGTGCCAGCAGCTCGCCTGCCACCGGGGAGCTGTTTTTT. It encodes CASSSPATGELFF.

The V gene is TRBV28, the J gene TRBJ2-1, with D perhaps TRBD1 or TRBD2 (5 bases each). CDR3 length equals 14 residues. CDR1 and CDR2 from the germline V gene are MDHEN and SYDVKM. The ends were cut back, 2 bases at V and 2 bases at J, with 7 bases in the middle. In DNA, the CDR3 is TGTGCCAGCAGTTTACCGGGACCCTACAATGAGCAGTTCTTC. It codes for CASSLPGPYNEQFF.

In its sample, this clonotype was seen a few times. The chain has TRBV10-2 and TRBJ1-1; 11 bases are shared with TRBD1. The CDR3 covers 16 residues. From germline, CDR1 is WSHSY and CDR2 SAAADI. V was pared by 7 bases and J by 1 base, with 8 bases of the junction left unmatched. The CDR3 loop reads CASKDGGQGGNTEAFF. The CDR3 nucleotides read TGCGCCAGCAAAGATGGGGGACAGGGGGGGAACACTGAAGCTTTCTTT.

The CDR3: CASSVAPTSGGNEQFF. The CDR3 DNA reads TGTGCCAGCAGCGTAGCACCGACTAGCGGGGGAAATGAGCAGTTCTTC. V and J are TRBV9 and TRBJ2-1; TRBD2 matches at 12 bases. V shed 0 bases and J 7 bases; nucleotides not matched to a gene: 5. The germline CDR1 and CDR2 sequences are SGDLS and YYNGEE. The CDR3 is 16 residues long.

This clonotype was observed a few times. Here the CDR3 reads CASSPEGTGGSEQYF. DNA of the CDR3: TGCGCCAGCAGCCCGGAAGGGACAGGGGGCTCCGAGCAGTACTTC. This chain connects TRBV5-1 to TRBJ2-7; 12 bases match TRBD1. Germline V gene data show CDR1 as SGHRS and CDR2 as YFSETQ. This CDR3 contains 15 residues. J gave up 6 bases and V 4 bases, and 8 bases lay outside the gene matches.

This clonotype was counted a few times. A clone one base away is much larger, so this may be a read error. The chain couples TRBV20-1 to TRBJ2-7; a weak D match, TRBD1 (6 bases). CDR1 and CDR2 from the germline V gene are DFQATT and SNEGSKA (reference sequence). The CDR3 extends over 19 amino acids. CDR3 loop: CSARDILDRSFRSSCEQYF. CDR3 nucleotides: TGCAGTGCTAGAGATATATTGGACAGATCTTTCAGGAGCTCCTGCGAGCAGTACTTC.